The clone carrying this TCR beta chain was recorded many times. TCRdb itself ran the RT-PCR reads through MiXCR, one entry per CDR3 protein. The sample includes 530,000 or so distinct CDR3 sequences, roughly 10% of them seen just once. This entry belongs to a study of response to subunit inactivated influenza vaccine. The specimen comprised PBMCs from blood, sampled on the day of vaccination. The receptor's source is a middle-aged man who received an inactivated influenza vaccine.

The CDR3 loop reads CSAYRLERNNEQFF. CDR3 sequence (DNA): TGCAGTGCTTACCGACTAGAACGGAACAATGAGCAGTTCTTC. The genes are TRBV20-1 and TRBJ2-1, with D perhaps matching TRBD2 (6 bases). V was clipped by 5 bases and J by 5 bases, with 16 bases between them. This CDR3 is 14 amino acids long. Germline lookup yields CDR1 DFQATT and CDR2 SNEGSKA (reference sequence).